This passage covers 13 T cell receptor beta chains from one sample sequenced in a study of T cell responses to AZD1222 COVID-19 vaccine. Assay: immunoSEQ multiplex PCR; the TCRdb copy retains only in-frame clones and omits some. The sample shows 140,000 to 150,000 clones, 80% to 90% of them seen only once. The sample here was peripheral blood, taken on day 0 of AZD1222 vaccination. All receptors come from an adult in good health.

This clone was counted a few times. V gene TRBV7-6 combines with J gene TRBJ2-7, with D possibly being TRBD2 (6 bases). CDR1 SGHVS and CDR2 FNYEAQ come from the germline V gene. This CDR3 spans 15 amino acids. With 0 bases removed from V and 1 base from J, the gap between germline ends came to 10 bases. CDR3 sequence reads: CASSLAGTGSYEQYF. CDR3 DNA sequence: TGTGCCAGCAGCTTAGCTGGGACTGGTTCCTACGAGCAGTACTTC.

The CDR3 nucleotides are TGCGCCAGCAGCCAAGATAACGGGGCAGGCCTTTCCTATAATTCACCCCTCCACTTT. This encodes CASSQDNGAGLSYNSPLHF. The gene calls are TRBV4-3 and TRBJ1-6, with D possibly matching TRBD1 (5 bases). The CDR3 loop spans 19 amino acids. Germline values: CDR1 LGHNA, CDR2 YSLEER. Trimming removed 0 bases from V and 1 base from J, with 16 bases in between.

The chain uses TRBV4-1 and TRBJ2-5; the match to TRBD1 covers 8 bases. Trimming cost V 0 bases and J 4 bases; bases outside gene matches: 4. This CDR3 is 15 amino acids long. In germline, CDR1 is MGHRA, CDR2 YSYEKL. CDR3 region: CASSQDRTGPETQYF. The CDR3 region has the DNA TGCGCCAGCAGCCAAGATAGGACAGGGCCAGAGACCCAGTACTTC.

This chain uses TRBV6-4 with TRBJ2-3; D gene ambiguous. The CDR3 runs to 15 residues. The V end was cut by 6 bases, the J end by 2 bases, with 15 bases between. The germline V gene encodes CDR1 MRHNA and CDR2 SNTAGT. In DNA form, the CDR3 reads TGTGCCAGCAGACGGGCGGCTACGTTCACAGATACGCAGTATTTT. This codes for CASRRAATFTDTQYF.

V gene TRBV27 combines with J gene TRBJ1-1; D gene unclear. Per the germline V gene, CDR1 is MNHEY and CDR2 is SMNVEV (reference sequence). V lost 4 bases, J lost 0 bases, and 9 bases lay in between. The CDR3 contains 14 residues. DNA of the CDR3: TGTGCCAGCAGTTACGGACCCCTGAACACTGAAGCTTTCTTT. It translates to CASSYGPLNTEAFF.

The chain couples TRBV7-2 to TRBJ2-5; 9 nucleotides agree with TRBD2. Germline loops: CDR1 SGHTA, CDR2 FQGNSA. The junction had 2 bases not matched to a gene; V was cut back by 4 bases and J by 2 bases. This CDR3 is 14 amino acids long. In nucleotides, the CDR3 is TGTGCCAGCAGCTGGAGCGGGGGGCAAGAGACCCAGTACTTC. Translation gives CASSWSGGQETQYF.

This rearrangement joins TRBV28 to TRBJ2-7, with D hard to call. Germline V gene sequence: CDR1 MDHEN, CDR2 SYDVKM. V was shortened by 6 bases and J by 0 bases, with 15 bases between the two germline ends. The CDR3 length is 15 residues. CDR3 sequence reads: CASRLSREYSYEQYF. CDR3 nucleotide sequence: TGTGCCAGCAGACTAAGTAGGGAATACTCCTACGAGCAGTACTTC.

This rearrangement joins TRBV19 to TRBJ2-1, with TRBD2 as a possible D gene (5 bases). The V and J ends lost 2 bases and 10 bases respectively, with 12 bases between them. The CDR3 contains 13 residues. The germline CDR1 and CDR2 sequences are LNHDA and SQIVND (reference sequence). The CDR3 DNA reads as TGTGCCAGTAGTATAACCGGGGTGGGCGAGCAGTTCTTC. This encodes CASSITGVGEQFF.

Comment on this clone: The sample has other DNA sequences that encode this CDR3 too. The chain recombines TRBV5-6 with TRBJ2-7, with TRBD1 matching over 9 bases. This CDR3 region has 15 residues. The germline CDR1 and CDR2 sequences are SGHDT and YYEEEE. After removal of 1 base from V and 1 base from J, the junction contained 3 bases not matched to a gene. CDR3: CASSLLGQGSYEQYF. In DNA, the CDR3 is TGTGCCAGCAGCTTGTTAGGACAGGGGTCCTACGAGCAGTACTTC. The full variable domain, its missing parts supplied by reference TRBV5-6 and TRBJ2-7, is DAGVTQSPTHLIKTRGQQVTLRCSPKSGHDTVSWYQQALGQGPQFIFQYYEEEERQRGNFPDRFSGHQFPNYSSELNVNALLLGDSALYLCASSLLGQGSYEQYFGPGTRLTVT.

This clone was observed a single time. The rearrangement uses TRBV10-2 and TRBJ1-2; unclear D gene. V lost 5 bases, J lost 7 bases, and 11 bases lay in between. In germline, CDR1 is WSHSY, CDR2 SAAADI. CDR3 length: 12 residues. CDR3 region: CASSRAAGGYTF. The DNA for the CDR3 is TGCGCCAGCAGTAGGGCAGCGGGTGGCTACACCTTC.

This CDR3 is CASREGQGTSYEQYF. Written as DNA, the CDR3 is TGTGCCAGCAGGGAGGGACAGGGGACTTCCTACGAGCAGTACTTC. This chain uses TRBV5-4 with TRBJ2-7, with 10 bases aligning to TRBD1. This CDR3 spans 15 amino acids. Germline assignment: CDR1 SGHNT and CDR2 YYREEE (reference sequence). After removal of 5 bases from V and 1 base from J, the junction contained 6 bases not matched to a gene.

The gene calls are TRBV7-2 and TRBJ2-3, with unresolved D. The V end was cut by 0 bases, the J end by 1 base, with 5 bases between. Germline CDR1 is SGHTA and CDR2 is FQGNSA. The CDR3 totals 14 residues. The CDR3 region has the DNA TGTGCCAGCAGCTTAGCAGGAGGCACAGATACGCAGTATTTT. Protein: CASSLAGGTDTQYF.

The chain carries TRBV28 and TRBJ1-1; 7 positions match TRBD1. Looked up from germline, CDR1 is MDHEN and CDR2 is SYDVKM. The V and J ends lost 10 bases and 5 bases, in that order; junction bases with no gene match: 10. This CDR3 contains 13 residues. CDR3 amino acids: CATVEGAYTEAFF. The DNA of the CDR3 is TGTGCCACCGTGGAGGGGGCATATACTGAAGCTTTCTTT.